A selection of T cell receptor beta chains follows, all from one sample in a study of shared clonotypes between healthy human individuals. TCRdb's table, derived via immunoSEQ multiplex PCR, lists solely in-frame clones and lacks some. This repertoire shows over 300,000 clones, around nine tenths found once; its top ten account for roughly 16%. Material for sequencing was memory CD8+ T cells sorted from blood. The receptors here all came from a man aged 18 to 35 in good health. The CDR3 runs from the conserved cysteine through the conserved F or W. A D gene is named only where the DNA matches it firmly. The size of a clone is reported for some rows only, either as once, few or many, or as a class for expanded clones.

TRBV4-3	TRBJ2-2	NA	TRBD2	TGCGCCAGCAGCCACCCCGGGACTAGCGGGAGGGTGGTCGACACCGGGGAGCTGTTTTTT	CASSHPGTSGRVVDTGELFF
TRBV11-2	TRBJ1-4	NA	TRBD1	TGTGCCAGCAGCTTAGTTGGGACAGATGGAAAACTGTTTTTT	CASSLVGTDGKLFF
TRBV5-1	TRBJ1-6	NA	TRBD1	TGCGCCAGCAGCTTGTACAACCCGGGACAGAATAATTCACCCCTCCACTTT	CASSLYNPGQNNSPLHF
TRBV30	TRBJ2-4	NA	NA	TGTGCCTGGTCTCCGGGACCCCTCTCAGACATTCAGTACTTC	CAWSPGPLSDIQYF
TRBV15	TRBJ2-5	NA	NA	TGTGCCACCAGCCCAGGGACCCAAGAGACCCAGTACTTC	CATSPGTQETQYF
TRBV11-2	TRBJ1-2	NA	NA	TGTGCCAGCAGCTCGGCGGGACACCACTTGGATAACTATGGCTACACCTTC	CASSSAGHHLDNYGYTF
TRBV2	TRBJ2-7	once	TRBD1	TGTGCCAGCACTAGGACAGGGTTCTACGAGCAGTACTTC	CASTRTGFYEQYF
TRBV2	TRBJ1-1	NA	NA	TGTGCCAGCACCTCTAACCACGCCTGGCAGGATGGTGAAGCTTTCTTT	CASTSNHAWQDGEAFF
TRBV5-1	TRBJ1-1	NA	TRBD1	TGCGCCAGCAGGCTGGGACAGGGAGGTTATTTGGGCACTGAAGCTTTCTTT	CASRLGQGGYLGTEAFF
TRBV27	TRBJ2-1	NA	TRBD1	TGTGCCAGCAGTGCGTCGACAGGGTATTACTTGAATGAGTTGAATGAGCAGTTCTTC	CASSASTGYYLNELNEQFF
TRBV27	TRBJ1-1	NA	TRBD1	TGTGCCAGCAGTTTATCAGCAGGGGGCACTGAAGCTTTCTTT	CASSLSAGGTEAFF
TRBV7-9	TRBJ2-3	NA	TRBD1	TGTGCCAGCAGCCCCAGAAGACAGGGAACAGATACGCAGTATTTT	CASSPRRQGTDTQYF
TRBV10-2	TRBJ2-7	NA	NA	TGCGCCAGCAGTGAGTCGAGGTTCGGCTCCTACGAGCAGTACTTC	CASSESRFGSYEQYF
TRBV10-3	TRBJ1-1	NA	TRBD1	TGTGCCATCCGACCCGGGACAGGGGGCGAAGCTTTCTTT	CAIRPGTGGEAFF
TRBV4-2	TRBJ2-1	many	NA	TGTGCCAGCAGCCAAGAAAGCGGGTCCAATGAGCAGTTCTTC	CASSQESGSNEQFF
TRBV6-1	TRBJ1-6	NA	NA	TGTGCCAGCAGTGAATGGGATTCACCCCTCCACTTT	CASSEWDSPLHF
TRBV27	TRBJ2-7	once	TRBD1	TGTGCCAGCAGTTTAAATGGGGACAGGGGGTACGAGCAGTACTTC	CASSLNGDRGYEQYF
TRBV10-3	TRBJ2-3	once	TRBD2	TGTGCCATCAGTGAGGGGCTAGCGGGAATTCTACAATCCACAGATACGCAGTATTTT	CAISEGLAGILQSTDTQYF
TRBV5-1	TRBJ1-1	NA	NA	TGCGCCAGCAGCGCGTTATGGAACACTGAAGCTTTCTTT	CASSALWNTEAFF
TRBV13	TRBJ2-1	NA	TRBD2	TGTGCCAGCAGCTTCGGGACTAGCGGATCCTACAATGAGCAGTTCTTC	CASSFGTSGSYNEQFF
TRBV2	TRBJ1-6	NA	NA	TGTGCCAGCAGTGAAGTGGGGATCTCCTATAATTCACCCCTCCACTTT	CASSEVGISYNSPLHF
TRBV11-3	TRBJ2-5	few	NA	TGTGCCAGCAGCTTAGTTGCTAGCCCCATGGAGACCCAGTACTTC	CASSLVASPMETQYF
TRBV7-9	TRBJ2-7	NA	TRBD2	TGTGCCAGCAGCTTTACGAGCGGGGGAAGAGGCTACGAGCAGTACTTC	CASSFTSGGRGYEQYF
TRBV4-3	TRBJ2-2	NA	TRBD2	TGCGCCAGCAGCCGCCTAGCGGGAGTCTACACCGGGGAGCTGTTTTTT	CASSRLAGVYTGELFF
TRBV7-4	TRBJ2-7	NA	NA	TGTGCCAGCAGCTCGAGCCCTAAACTAGAAAGGTCCCTGGGCGAGCAGTACTTC	CASSSSPKLERSLGEQYF
TRBV7-9	TRBJ2-7	once	NA	TGTGCCAGCAGCGGACCGGATCCCTACGAGCAGTACTTC	CASSGPDPYEQYF
TRBV10-3	TRBJ2-7	NA	TRBD2	TGTGCCATCAGGCCCGGGACTAGCGACGAGCAGTACTTC	CAIRPGTSDEQYF
TRBV4-1	TRBJ2-1	NA	TRBD2	TGCGCCAGCAGCCCCACTAGCGGGAGGTCCCATGATGAGCAGTTCTTC	CASSPTSGRSHDEQFF
TRBV4-1	TRBJ2-7	NA	NA	TGCGCCAGCAGCCAGGTTCAGATGTACGAGCAGTACTTC	CASSQVQMYEQYF
TRBV27	TRBJ1-6	few	NA	TGTGCCAGCAGTTTTATGGGGGTGGATTCACCCCTCCACTTT	CASSFMGVDSPLHF
TRBV4-2	TRBJ2-7	NA	TRBD2	TGTGCCAGCAGCCAAGTGTTAGCGGGAGCAGCCGAGCAGTACTTC	CASSQVLAGAAEQYF
TRBV7-9	TRBJ1-5	NA	NA	TGTGCCAGCAGCCCCAAGGGGCCGGGCAATCAGCCCCAGCATTTT	CASSPKGPGNQPQHF
TRBV27	TRBJ2-7	once	NA	TGTGCCAGCAGTTTTCGGGCCCGCTACGAGCAGTACTTC	CASSFRARYEQYF
TRBV2	TRBJ2-7	NA	TRBD2	TGTGCCAGCAGTGGCCTGGGGACTAGGTCATTCGAGCAGTACTTC	CASSGLGTRSFEQYF
TRBV4-1	TRBJ2-7	NA	TRBD2	TGCGCCAGCAGCCAAGATCCCCCTCTAGCGGGAGCCTACGAGCAGTACTTC	CASSQDPPLAGAYEQYF
TRBV7-8	TRBJ1-5	NA	TRBD1	TGTGCCAGCAGCGACGAGGGACAGCCCAATCAGCCCCAGCATTTT	CASSDEGQPNQPQHF
TRBV9	TRBJ2-7	NA	NA	TGTGCCAGCAGCCCAGGAGGAGAAGCCTACGAGCAGTACTTC	CASSPGGEAYEQYF
TRBV6-6	TRBJ1-1	NA	NA	TGTGCCAGCACCCTAGAAATGGGCACTGAAGCTTTCTTT	CASTLEMGTEAFF
TRBV5-6	TRBJ2-7	NA	TRBD2	TGTGCCAGCAGCTTGGAGTTAGCGGGGGCCTACGAGCAGTACTTC	CASSLELAGAYEQYF
TRBV5-4	TRBJ2-1	NA	TRBD2	TGTGCCAGCACTCGACTAGCGGCAAACAATGAGCAGTTCTTC	CASTRLAANNEQFF
TRBV4-1	TRBJ2-2	few	NA	TGCGCCAGCAGCCAAGGTCCGGGGTCCGGGGAGCTGTTTTTT	CASSQGPGSGELFF
TRBV30	TRBJ2-4	NA	NA	TGTGCCTGGAGCACGACTGCGGGGCCTAAAAACATTCAGTACTTC	CAWSTTAGPKNIQYF
TRBV7-9	TRBJ1-4	NA	NA	TGTGCCAGCAGTCCCGGGACGTCGAATGAAAAACTGTTTTTT	CASSPGTSNEKLFF
TRBV20-1	TRBJ1-1	NA	NA	TGCAGTGCTCTCCAGGTGACTGAAGCTTTCTTT	CSALQVTEAFF
TRBV9	TRBJ2-7	NA	TRBD2	TGTGCCAGCAGCGTAGGGCTAGCGGCCTCCTACGAGCAGTACTTC	CASSVGLAASYEQYF
TRBV10-3	TRBJ1-4	NA	NA	TGTGCCATCAGTGAGTCCCGGTCGGGGGCAGCAATTGAAAAACTGTTTTTT	CAISESRSGAAIEKLFF